This entry concerns a single TCR beta chain. Sequencing used immunoSEQ multiplex PCR; TCRdb keeps in-frame clones, though not all of them. The sample yields some 57,000 clones, 85% seen once. The source of the sample is a study of blood T cell repertoires in COVID-19. Germline V lookup: CDR1 KGHSH, CDR2 LQKENI. The CDR3 sequence is 16 residues long. Deletions cut 3 bases from V and 6 bases from J, with 20 bases between. This sequence was found in a human donor in a cohort sampled during active COVID-19. V and J are TRBV18 and TRBJ1-2; unclear D gene. Sequenced sample: peripheral blood. CDR3 coding DNA: TGTGCCAGCTCACCCCGAAGCATAACGGCGGGAAATGGCTACACCTTC. It codes for CASSPRSITAGNGYTF.